Listed here are 18 T cell receptor beta chains from one sample, sequenced in a study. The method was immunoSEQ multiplex PCR; TCRdb's version includes in-frame clones alone and lacks a portion of them. The repertoire holds about 50,000 clones, with more than 80% as singletons. Sequencing used PBMCs. All receptors come from a man aged 35 to 55 with rheumatoid arthritis.

V usage is TRBV20-1 and J usage is TRBJ1-5; TRBD1 aligns across 10 bases. The germline gives CDR1 DFQATT, CDR2 SNEGSKA (reference sequence). J lost 7 bases, V lost 3 bases, and 6 bases had no gene match. This CDR3 has 14 amino acids. CDR3 region: CSASFVTGGQPQHF. Written as DNA, the CDR3 is TGCAGTGCTAGTTTCGTGACAGGGGGCCAGCCCCAGCATTTT.

The chain combines TRBV28 with TRBJ2-3; no clear D. The CDR3 has 12 amino acids. The V and J ends lost 3 bases and 4 bases respectively, with 5 bases between them. The germline V gene has CDR1 MDHEN and CDR2 SYDVKM. The CDR3 spells CASSFGSDTQYF. CDR3 DNA sequence: TGTGCCAGCAGTTTCGGCTCAGATACGCAGTATTTT.

This chain joins TRBV14 and TRBJ1-6; D unresolved. This CDR3 comprises 14 residues. V lost 5 bases, J lost 3 bases, and 8 bases lay in between. Germline CDR1 is SGHDN and CDR2 is FVKESK. CDR3 nucleotides: TGTGCCAGCAGCTATTCAGGCTATAATTCACCCCTCCACTTT. Translating it yields CASSYSGYNSPLHF.

V gene TRBV6-5 combines with J gene TRBJ2-7; a possible D gene is TRBD2 (6 bases). This CDR3 region has 14 residues. Germline-derived CDR1 and CDR2 are MNHEY and SVGAGI. The V gene lost 3 bases and the J gene lost 2 bases, with 11 bases spanning the gap. The CDR3 sequence: CASSYSGRPYEQYF. The CDR3 bases are TGTGCCAGCAGTTATTCTGGGAGGCCCTACGAGCAGTACTTC.

The chain joins TRBV5-4 to TRBJ2-6; D is unclear. V lost 0 bases and J lost 2, with 6 bases in between. The CDR3 runs to 15 residues. Germline lookup yields CDR1 SGHNT and CDR2 YYREEE (reference sequence). CDR3 residues: CASSLVVPGANVLTF. CDR3 nucleotide sequence: TGTGCCAGCAGCTTGGTAGTCCCTGGGGCCAACGTCCTGACTTTC. Together with reference TRBV5-4 and TRBJ2-6, the CDR3 gives the full variable domain: ETGVTQSPTHLIKTRGQQVTLRCSSQSGHNTVSWYQQALGQGPQFIFQYYREEENGRGNFPPRFSGLQFPNYSSELNVNALELDDSALYLCASSLVVPGANVLTFGAGSRLTVL.

The CDR3 here is CASSQRRSQETQYF. The CDR3 DNA reads TGTGCCAGCAGCCAACGGCGGTCACAAGAGACCCAGTACTTC. The V and J genes are TRBV3-1 (or the pseudogene TRBV3-2) and TRBJ2-5; D is undetermined. The CDR3 totals 14 residues. Germline CDR1 LGHDT, CDR2 YNNKEL (reference sequence). V was clipped by 2 bases and J by 2 bases, with 9 bases between them.

The gene calls are TRBV3-1 (or the pseudogene TRBV3-2) and TRBJ1-1; D is uncertain. The germline V and J ends were trimmed by 1 base and 0 bases, with 6 bases remaining between them. The CDR3 sequence is 14 residues long. Germline V lookup: CDR1 LGHDT, CDR2 YNNKEL (reference sequence). For the CDR3, the DNA is TGTGCCAGCAGCCAAGCCGGGCTGAACACTGAAGCTTTCTTT. The encoded protein is CASSQAGLNTEAFF.

The table lists this clone with a count of one. The V gene is TRBV24-1, the J gene TRBJ2-1, with 14 nucleotides matching TRBD2. The CDR3 has 15 residues. The germline gives CDR1 KGHDR, CDR2 SFDVKD. The V segment lost 7 bases and the J segment 7 bases; nucleotides outside the gene matches: 5. The CDR3 protein is CATSSGTSGRNEQFF. The CDR3 region has the DNA TGTGCCACCAGCTCCGGGACTAGCGGGAGAAATGAGCAGTTCTTC.

CDR3 nucleotides: TGCGCCAGCAGCCAAGCATCCGGGGCTGGGGCCAACGTCCTGACTTTC. Amino acids: CASSQASGAGANVLTF. The V and J genes are TRBV4-3 and TRBJ2-6; weak D call: TRBD2 (5 bases). V was shortened by 1 base and J by 2 bases, with 9 bases between the two germline ends. Looked up from germline, CDR1 is LGHNA and CDR2 is YSLEER. This CDR3 has 16 residues.

The gene calls are TRBV7-2 and TRBJ2-3; 8 bases are a match to TRBD2. CDR3 length: 14 residues. Per the germline V gene, CDR1 is SGHTA and CDR2 is FQGNSA. Germline trimming cut 3 bases from V and 6 bases from J; bases unmatched to any gene: 5. CDR3 nucleotides: TGTGCCAGCAGCTTGGGCGGGAGGCTGGATACGCAGTATTTT. Encoded protein: CASSLGGRLDTQYF.

The chain combines TRBV5-5 with TRBJ1-2; no clear D. Germline CDR1 SGHKS, CDR2 YYEKEE (reference sequence). This CDR3 contains 13 residues. V gave up 0 bases and J gave up 7 bases, with 10 bases separating them. CDR3 amino acids: CASSLGGRSGYTF. The DNA of the CDR3 is TGTGCCAGCAGCTTGGGAGGGCGGAGTGGCTACACCTTC.

The chain couples TRBV15 to TRBJ2-7; the match to TRBD1 covers 8 bases. From germline, CDR1 is LNHNV and CDR2 YYDKDF (reference sequence). The junction had 7 bases not matched to a gene; V was cut back by 1 base and J by 5 bases. This CDR3 spans 15 amino acids. CDR3 region: CATSRAPDRAHEQYF. The CDR3 region has the DNA TGTGCCACCAGCAGAGCACCGGACAGGGCCCACGAGCAGTACTTC.

A single count supports this clone. V and J are TRBV5-1 and TRBJ2-3; TRBD2 matches at 11 bases. The CDR3 extends over 16 amino acids. Germline lookup yields CDR1 SGHRS and CDR2 YFSETQ. Trimming took 2 bases from V and 6 from J; bases not matched to a gene: 8. Here the CDR3 reads CASSLLTSGDLDTQYF. For the CDR3, the DNA is TGCGCCAGCAGCTTACTGACTAGCGGGGACCTGGATACGCAGTATTTT. Using reference TRBV5-1 and TRBJ2-3 for the parts outside the CDR3, the full variable domain is KAGVTQTPRYLIKTRGQQVTLSCSPISGHRSVSWYQQTPGQGLQFLFEYFSETQRNKGNFPGRFSGRQFSNSRSEMNVSTLELGDSALYLCASSLLTSGDLDTQYFGPGTRLTVL.

CDR3 nucleotides: TGTGCCAGCTCACCACTGCAGGGTGAAGCTTTCTTT. Residues: CASSPLQGEAFF. The chain is built from TRBV18 and TRBJ1-1; D may be TRBD1 (5 bases). CDR1 KGHSH and CDR2 LQKENI come from the germline V gene. Trimming took off 1 base at V and 7 bases at J, with 7 bases between the two ends. The CDR3 loop spans 12 amino acids.

The V gene is TRBV5-1, the J gene TRBJ2-7; the match to TRBD1 covers 12 bases. Germline CDR1 and CDR2: SGHRS and YFSETQ. The CDR3 runs 16 residues. The V and J ends lost 0 bases and 6 bases, in that order; junction bases with no gene match: 7. This CDR3 is CASSLEGQGARSEQYF. The CDR3 DNA reads TGCGCCAGCAGCTTGGAGGGACAGGGGGCTCGTAGCGAGCAGTACTTC.

This chain joins TRBV7-2 and TRBJ2-1; 7 bases agree with TRBD2. The CDR3 is 16 amino acids. Unmatched junction bases numbered 11, after V lost 5 bases and J lost 4 bases. Germline loops: CDR1 SGHTA, CDR2 FQGNSA. The CDR3 reads CASSRTPAGPYNEQFF. CDR3 nucleotides: TGTGCCAGCAGCCGGACTCCAGCGGGACCTTACAATGAGCAGTTCTTC.

This chain uses TRBV3-1 (or the pseudogene TRBV3-2) with TRBJ2-7, with 8 positions matching TRBD2. The CDR3 extends over 16 amino acids. The germline V gene has CDR1 LGHDT and CDR2 YNNKEL (reference sequence). Germline trimming cut 2 bases from V and 2 bases from J; bases unmatched to any gene: 8. The CDR3 DNA follows: TGTGCCAGCAGCCAATGGAGTAGCGGGGCCCCCTACGAGCAGTACTTC. Translation: CASSQWSSGAPYEQYF.

The genes are TRBV9 and TRBJ2-6, with D hard to call. Trimming removed 0 bases from V and 1 base from J, with 8 bases in between. CDR1 and CDR2 (germline): SGDLS, YYNGEE. This CDR3 region has 16 residues. In nucleotides, the CDR3 is TGTGCCAGCAGCGTAGGGGAACAGTCTGGGGCCAACGTCCTGACTTTC. Translated, it gives CASSVGEQSGANVLTF.